This entry concerns a single T cell receptor beta chain. The same CDR3 is also encoded by other DNA sequences in this sample. Related graft donors supplied nonmyeloablative bone marrow transplants, and mixed chimerism was transient. The data belong to a study of Tregs in tolerant kidney transplant recipients. Generated by immunoSEQ multiplex PCR, the TCRdb table keeps only in-frame clones and is missing some. The table lists tens of thousands of clones, roughly nine tenths of them singletons. The sample in question was CD4+ T cells from blood (PBMCs), obtained 24 months after the transplant. The TCR sequence derives from a human patient who received a combined kidney and bone marrow transplant. The graft donor may account for some of the T cells.

DNA for the CDR3: TGTGCCAGCAGTCCCCGCCGGGACAGGGCAATGAGGGACACTGAAGCTTTCTTT. Its protein is CASSPRRDRAMRDTEAFF. The J gene is TRBJ1-1, the V gene TRBV25-1, with 9 nucleotides matching TRBD1. CDR1 and CDR2 (germline): MGHDK, SYGVNS. The CDR3 sequence is 18 residues long. Trimming cost V 5 bases and J 3 bases; bases outside gene matches: 16.